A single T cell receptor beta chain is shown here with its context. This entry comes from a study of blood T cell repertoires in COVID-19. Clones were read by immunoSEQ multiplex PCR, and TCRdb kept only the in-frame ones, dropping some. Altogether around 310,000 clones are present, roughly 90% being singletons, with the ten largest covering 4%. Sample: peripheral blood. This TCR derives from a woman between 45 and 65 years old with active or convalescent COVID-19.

CDR3 protein: CATSDYRDRGKGETQYF. The CDR3, as DNA: TGTGCCACCAGTGATTACCGGGACAGGGGGAAAGGCGAGACCCAGTACTTC. The V and J genes are TRBV24-1 and TRBJ2-5, with 11 positions matching TRBD1. Germline V gives CDR1 KGHDR, CDR2 SFDVKD. The CDR3 sequence is 17 residues long. Unmatched junction bases numbered 9, after V lost 2 bases and J lost 5 bases.